These 28 T cell receptor beta chains came from one sample sequenced in a study of cytomegalovirus exposure and HLA in healthy donors (dated by TCRdb to about 2017). The library was produced with the immunoSEQ multiplex PCR assay. The multiplex PCR relied on a mix of 60 forward primers for TCR Vbeta segments and 13 reverse primers for TCR Jbeta segments. The table comes from immuneACCESS by way of TCRdb, which keeps in-frame sequences with V and J called. Part of the clones is missing from these tables; in studies checked, under half for an unresolved V gene and the rest for unknown reasons. Recorded for this sample are about 140,000 clones; more than 65% of them occurred a single time. The top ten constitute under 2% of the sample. Sequencing was performed on PBMCs. Every receptor here comes from a woman aged 25 to 39 in good health and CMV-seronegative.

This rearrangement joins TRBV21-1 to TRBJ2-2; the table's D gene call, TRBD2, was not cross checked with the DNA. TRBV21-1 is recorded as a pseudogene. The CDR3 runs to 16 residues. In nucleotides, the CDR3 is TGTGCCAGCAGCACCTCTAAACTTAAGAACACCGGGGAGCTGTTTTTT. Its protein is CASSTSKLKNTGELFF.

This chain connects TRBV25-1 to TRBJ2-2, with D maybe TRBD2 (6 bases). Germline V gene lookup returns CDR1 MGHDK and CDR2 SYGVNS. The CDR3 totals 15 residues. V lost 1 base to trimming and J lost 6 bases, with 12 bases between them. The CDR3 coding sequence is TGTGCCAGCAGTGAATCCGGAGTAGCGGCCGGGGAGCTGTTTTTT. This sequence encodes CASSESGVAAGELFF.

The chain carries TRBV5-1 and TRBJ2-5, with a tentative D call TRBD1 (6 bases). CDR1 and CDR2 (germline): SGHRS, YFSETQ. The CDR3 spans 15 residues. Trimming removed 1 base from V and 3 bases from J, with 13 bases in between. CDR3 in amino acids: CASSLTGHTKETQYF. As DNA, the CDR3 is TGCGCCAGCAGCTTGACAGGGCATACGAAAGAGACCCAGTACTTC.

With regard to this clone: At one end, the junction sequence differs from germline, possibly due to a read error. This sequence joins TRBV7-7 and TRBJ2-3, with TRBD1 matching 7 bases. Germline loops: CDR1 SSHAT, CDR2 FNYEAQ (reference sequence). CDR3 length: 14 residues. The CDR3 region has the DNA TGTGCTAGCAGTCGAGACAGGGCCACAGATACGCAGTATTTT. Its translation: CASSRDRATDTQYF.

The chain employs TRBV21-1 and TRBJ2-1; the DNA was not compared with TRBD2, the D call given in the table. TRBV21-1 counts as a pseudogene. The CDR3 is 16 residues long. In DNA form, the CDR3 reads TGTGCCAGCAGCATGAGAGGCGGGAGTTTTGTCAATGAGCAGTTCTTC. Protein product: CASSMRGGSFVNEQFF.

CDR3 bases: TGCGCCAGCAGCAGGAGTGGATTGAACACTGAAGCTTTCTTT. Its translation is CASSRSGLNTEAFF. V usage is TRBV5-1 and J usage is TRBJ1-1; D is unresolved. CDR3 length: 14 residues. Deletions cut 4 bases from V and 0 bases from J, with 10 bases between. Germline lookup yields CDR1 SGHRS and CDR2 YFSETQ.

V usage is TRBV6-6 and J usage is TRBJ2-2; the D gene is possibly TRBD2 (6 bases). Trimming took 6 bases from V and 10 from J, leaving 21 bases between them. The CDR3 is made up of 15 amino acids. CDR1 MNHNY and CDR2 SVGAGI come from the germline V gene (reference sequence). The CDR3 nucleotides are TGTGCCAGCAGATTGGGACTGGTGAATACTGAGGAGCTGTTTTTT. This sequence encodes CASRLGLVNTEELFF.

This clone was counted once. This chain joins TRBV28 and TRBJ2-6; TRBD2 is a possible D gene (5 bases). V was cut by 2 bases and J by 1 base, with 6 bases left in between. CDR1 MDHEN and CDR2 SYDVKM come from the germline V gene. The CDR3 runs to 15 residues. The CDR3 bases are TGTGCCAGCAGTTTACGAGGGTCTGGGGCCAACGTCCTGACTTTC. It encodes CASSLRGSGANVLTF.

The V call is TRBV19, the J call TRBJ1-2; 7 nucleotides line up with TRBD1. Germline V gives CDR1 LNHDA, CDR2 SQIVND (reference sequence). The V gene end was trimmed by 7 bases and the J gene end by 4 bases; junction bases not matched to a gene: 6. The CDR3 spans 13 residues. CDR3 amino acids: CASKNRGAYGYTF. CDR3 DNA sequence: TGTGCCAGTAAAAACAGGGGTGCCTATGGCTACACCTTC.

This clone was detected only once. The gene calls are TRBV10-3 and TRBJ2-3; 8 nucleotides agree with TRBD1. Trimming cost V 8 bases and J 0 bases; bases outside gene matches: 1. CDR1 and CDR2 (germline): ENHRY, SYGVKD. This CDR3 is built from 13 residues. The CDR3 region has the DNA TGTGCCATCTCAGGGGGCAGCACAGATACGCAGTATTTT. It encodes CAISGGSTDTQYF.

This clone was seen a few times. V and J are TRBV19 and TRBJ2-3; 7 bases are a match to TRBD1. The V gene's germline CDR1 is LNHDA and CDR2 SQIVND (reference sequence). The CDR3 contains 14 residues. V shed 9 bases and J 8 bases; nucleotides not matched to a gene: 14. CDR3 protein: CASQDRDPPGTQYF. The CDR3 coding sequence is TGTGCCAGCCAAGACAGGGACCCACCTGGTACGCAGTATTTT.

This clone was observed a few times. The rearrangement links TRBV5-1 to TRBJ1-6; TRBD1 matches 10 bases. This CDR3 has 15 residues. Germline CDR1 is SGHRS and CDR2 is YFSETQ. V was clipped by 4 bases and J by 6 bases; unmatched bases: 4. This CDR3 is CASSPGQGFNSPLHF. DNA of the CDR3: TGCGCCAGCAGCCCGGGACAGGGGTTTAATTCACCCCTCCACTTT.

The chain links TRBV5-1 to TRBJ2-1, with 7 nucleotides matching TRBD1. Germline trimming cut 2 bases from V and 8 bases from J; bases unmatched to any gene: 7. Germline loops: CDR1 SGHRS, CDR2 YFSETQ. This CDR3 is 14 amino acids long. CDR3 DNA sequence: TGCGCCAGCAGCTTAGGACAGGTTTATGATGAGCAGTTCTTC. Translated: CASSLGQVYDEQFF. The whole variable domain, remainder taken from reference TRBV5-1 and TRBJ2-1, is KAGVTQTPRYLIKTRGQQVTLSCSPISGHRSVSWYQQTPGQGLQFLFEYFSETQRNKGNFPGRFSGRQFSNSRSEMNVSTLELGDSALYLCASSLGQVYDEQFFGPGTRLTVL.

This chain uses TRBV7-8 with TRBJ2-7; D remains unclear. The germline V and J ends were trimmed by 1 base and 1 base, with 8 bases remaining between them. The CDR3 runs to 14 residues. CDR1 is SGHVS, CDR2 FQNEAQ, per germline. The CDR3 DNA reads as TGTGCCAGCAGCTTAGGACACACTTCCTACGAGCAGTACTTC. This sequence encodes CASSLGHTSYEQYF. Looking up the rest from reference TRBV7-8 and TRBJ2-7 gives the full variable domain: GAGVSQSPRYKVAKRGQDVALRCDPISGHVSLFWYQQALGQGPEFLTYFQNEAQLDKSGLPSDRFFAERPEGSVSTLKIQRTQQEDSAVYLCASSLGHTSYEQYFGPGTRLTVT.

As concerns this clone: Compared with germline, one end of the junction differs, possibly owing to a read error. V is TRBV7-7 and J is TRBJ2-1; possible D gene TRBD1, 6 bases. The CDR3 covers 15 residues. From germline, CDR1 is SSHAT and CDR2 FNYEAQ (reference sequence). The CDR3: CASSYGQTDYNEQFF. CDR3 sequence (DNA): TGTGCTAGCAGCTACGGACAGACAGATTACAATGAGCAGTTCTTC.

The V and J genes are TRBV29-1 and TRBJ2-7, with a possible D match to TRBD1 (5 bases). The CDR3 runs to 13 residues. With 0 bases removed from V and 7 bases from J, the gap between germline ends came to 13 bases. Germline V gene lookup returns CDR1 SQVTM and CDR2 ANQGSEA. The chain's CDR3 is CSVEDRQGREQYF. For the CDR3, the DNA is TGCAGCGTTGAAGATCGGCAGGGAAGGGAGCAGTACTTC.

The rearrangement joins TRBV6-6 to TRBJ2-3; D is unresolved. The V gene lost 4 bases and the J gene lost 9 bases, with 14 bases spanning the gap. Germline V gives CDR1 MNHNY, CDR2 SVGAGI (reference sequence). The CDR3 has 13 amino acids. The CDR3, as DNA: TGTGCCAGCAGTTCTAACGCTAAATCGACGCAGTATTTT. It translates to CASSSNAKSTQYF.

The chain recombines TRBV2 with TRBJ1-1; tentatively, D is TRBD1 (5 bases). Trimming shortened V by 7 bases and J by 8 bases, and 17 bases separated the two germline ends. The CDR3 has 13 amino acids. CDR1 and CDR2 from the germline V gene are SNHLY and FYNNEI. CDR3 DNA: TGTGCCAGCAACGGTGGAGGGACTTACGAAGCTTTCTTT. Translation: CASNGGGTYEAFF.

This chain uses TRBV7-9 with TRBJ2-1; 9 bases fit TRBD2. V shed 6 bases and J 3 bases; nucleotides not matched to a gene: 6. This CDR3 has 15 amino acids. Germline V CDR1 and CDR2: SEHNR, FQNEAQ (reference sequence). CDR3 bases: TGTGCCAGCAGTTCTAGCGGGGCCGGCTACAATGAGCAGTTCTTC. Amino acid sequence: CASSSSGAGYNEQFF.

The chain couples TRBV10-2 to TRBJ1-5, with D possibly TRBD1 on 5 matching bases. Germline CDR1 is WSHSY and CDR2 is SAAADI. Deletions cut 6 bases from V and 0 bases from J, with 9 bases between. The CDR3 length is 14 residues. The CDR3 sequence: CASRGGFSNQPQHF. The CDR3 DNA follows: TGCGCCAGCAGGGGGGGTTTTAGCAATCAGCCCCAGCATTTT.

The chain links TRBV7-9 to TRBJ2-3, with 7 positions matching TRBD2. This CDR3 region has 17 residues. Germline assignment: CDR1 SEHNR and CDR2 FQNEAQ (reference sequence). V was pared by 1 base and J by 10 bases, with 17 bases of the junction left unmatched. CDR3 residues: CASSLGAGAPSGGPQYF. CDR3 DNA sequence: TGTGCCAGCAGCTTAGGGGCGGGAGCGCCAAGTGGGGGACCGCAGTATTTT.

This clone was picked up one time. The V and J genes are TRBV12-5 and TRBJ1-1; 7 bases agree with TRBD1. The V and J ends lost 5 bases and 6 bases, in that order; junction bases with no gene match: 6. Germline CDR1 is LGHNT and CDR2 is FRNRAP. The length of the CDR3 is 13 residues. The CDR3 coding sequence is TGTGCTAGTGGTGGGGACAGTTTCCCTGAAGCTTTCTTT. Its translation: CASGGDSFPEAFF.

V gene TRBV4-1 combines with J gene TRBJ2-5; 10 bases agree with TRBD1. CDR3 length: 17 residues. Trimming at V came to 0 bases and at J to 5 bases, leaving 9 bases not matched to a gene. Germline V CDR1 and CDR2: MGHRA, YSYEKL. This CDR3 reads CASSQDRTGGGGETQYF. The CDR3 nucleotides read TGCGCCAGCAGCCAAGACCGGACAGGGGGTGGTGGCGAGACCCAGTACTTC.

This clone was counted a few times. V and J are TRBV7-9 and TRBJ1-5; weak D call: TRBD1 (5 bases). The CDR3 contains 15 residues. The germline gives CDR1 SEHNR, CDR2 FQNEAQ (reference sequence). Trimming shortened V by 5 bases and J by 0 bases, and 11 bases separated the two germline ends. CDR3 coding DNA: TGTGCCAGCAGCGGCTTGACAGATAGCAATCAGCCCCAGCATTTT. Translating it yields CASSGLTDSNQPQHF.

The DNA of the CDR3 is TGTGCCAGAAGTGACCTCACGAGGATCATCGTCGACGAGACCCAGTACTTC. It translates to CARSDLTRIIVDETQYF. The chain joins TRBV7-5 to TRBJ2-5; the table gives TRBD2 as D, unverified against the DNA. TRBV7-5 is tagged as a pseudogene. The length of the CDR3 is 17 residues.

CDR3 amino acids: CASSFAGNGYTF. The CDR3 DNA reads TGTGCCAGCAGTTTTGCAGGGAATGGCTACACCTTC. The V gene is TRBV28, the J gene TRBJ1-2, with D tentatively TRBD1 (5 bases). Germline CDR1 reads MDHEN; CDR2 reads SYDVKM. The CDR3 runs 12 residues. V lost 3 bases to trimming and J lost 6 bases, with 8 bases between them.

The genes are TRBV7-3 and TRBJ2-6, with TRBD2 matching over 7 bases. CDR3 length: 17 amino acids. From germline, CDR1 is SGHTA and CDR2 FQGTGA. With V trimmed by 5 bases and J by 0 bases, 7 bases remained unmatched. CDR3 coding DNA: TGTGCCAGCAGCCTGGCCGGCGGGAGCTCTGGGGCCAACGTCCTGACTTTC. It specifies CASSLAGGSSGANVLTF.

This chain joins TRBV6-5 and TRBJ2-3, with TRBD2 identical over 12 bases. In germline, CDR1 is MNHEY, CDR2 SVGAGI. The CDR3 runs to 16 residues. Losses at the gene ends were 4 bases for V and 2 bases for J; bases not matched to a gene: 4. The CDR3 protein is CASSLTSGGYTDTQYF. In DNA form, the CDR3 reads TGTGCCAGCAGTTTGACTAGCGGGGGATACACAGATACGCAGTATTTT.